Presented here are 22 T cell receptor beta chains from one specimen sequenced in a study of T-cell memory formation after mild COVID-19. TCRdb called the 5' RACE reads again in MiXCR, with one record for every CDR3 protein. The table lists about 470,000 distinct CDR3 sequences, approximately 23% of them singletons. Material: PBMCs or a T cell subset sorted from them (not recorded which). The origin of the receptors is an adult woman who had mild COVID-19 (a few samples of this study predate the infection). Cell type and time point are not known.

The chain couples TRBV5-1 to TRBJ2-1, with a possible D match to TRBD1 (5 bases). Trimming removed 0 bases at V and 7 bases at J, with 14 bases between. The germline V gene has CDR1 SGHRS and CDR2 YFSETQ. CDR3 length equals 15 residues. The CDR3 loop reads CASSLEETAKNEQFF. CDR3 coding DNA: TGCGCCAGCAGCTTGGAGGAGACAGCTAAAAATGAGCAGTTCTTC.

This clonotype turned up a few times. The chain links TRBV12-3 or TRBV12-4 to TRBJ2-7; 7 positions agree with TRBD1. CDR3 size: 15 residues. V was pared by 7 bases and J by 1 base, with 10 bases of the junction left unmatched. The CDR3 spells CASISSGTESYEQYF. The CDR3 coding sequence is TGTGCCAGCATTTCCTCCGGGACAGAGTCCTACGAGCAGTACTTC.

This sequence joins TRBV11-3 and TRBJ2-7; perhaps TRBD2 as D (7 bases). CDR3 length: 18 residues. Germline assignment: CDR1 SGHNT and CDR2 YENEEA. V shed 6 bases and J shed 2 bases, with 26 bases lying between them. In DNA, the CDR3 is TGTGCCAGCAGTCACCTGCGGGGGCAGGGTCTCGTCCCCTACGAGCAGTACTTC. Its translation is CASSHLRGQGLVPYEQYF.

This chain uses TRBV6-2 or TRBV6-3 with TRBJ2-3; D possibly corresponds to TRBD2 (5 bases). V gave up 5 bases and J gave up 2 bases, with 14 bases separating them. CDR3 size: 15 residues. CDR1 is MNHEY and CDR2 is SVGEGT in the germline V gene. As DNA, the CDR3 is TGTGCCAGCAGTCGGACTGTCCAGCTCACAGATACGCAGTATTTT. As protein: CASSRTVQLTDTQYF.

The chain couples TRBV30 to TRBJ2-3; 7 bases are shared with TRBD2. With 2 bases clipped from V and 1 base from J, the junction kept 3 bases outside the gene matches. The germline V gene encodes CDR1 GTSNPN and CDR2 SVGIG (reference sequence). The CDR3 is 14 residues long. The CDR3 nucleotides read TGTGCCTGGAGTCGAAGCGGGGGCACAGATACGCAGTATTTT. Residues: CAWSRSGGTDTQYF.

The chain employs TRBV13 and TRBJ2-5; perhaps TRBD2 as D (6 bases). Trimming pared 1 base from V and 5 bases from J, leaving 11 bases between. Germline loops: CDR1 PRHDT, CDR2 FYEKMQ (reference sequence). The CDR3 length is 14 residues. The CDR3 region is CASSLAREEETQYF. DNA for the CDR3: TGTGCCAGCAGCTTAGCCAGGGAGGAGGAGACCCAGTACTTC. Full variable domain (missing parts from reference TRBV13 and TRBJ2-5): AAGVIQSPRHLIKEKRETATLKCYPIPRHDTVYWYQQGPGQDPQFLISFYEKMQSDKGSIPDRFSAQQFSDYHSELNMSSLELGDSALYFCASSLAREEETQYFGPGTRLLVL.

This clonotype showed up just a few times. The rearrangement uses TRBV7-2 and TRBJ2-7; 11 bases agree with TRBD2. CDR3 size: 16 residues. The germline gives CDR1 SGHTA, CDR2 FQGNSA. V lost 6 bases to trimming and J lost 4 bases; unmatched junction nucleotides: 11. For the CDR3, the DNA is TGTGCCAGCAGTCTAGGGGCTAGCGGGGGGAGTTACGAGCAGTACTTC. Its translation: CASSLGASGGSYEQYF.

The genes are TRBV7-9 and TRBJ1-4; no clear D gene. The germline V gene encodes CDR1 SEHNR and CDR2 FQNEAQ (reference sequence). This CDR3 has 11 amino acids. Trimming removed 5 bases from V and 8 bases from J, with 6 bases in between. The CDR3 DNA reads as TGTGCCAGCAGCCCTCAAGAAAAACTGTTTTTT. Translation gives CASSPQEKLFF.

This clonotype was recorded a few times. V is TRBV12-3 or TRBV12-4 and J is TRBJ1-1; D call uncertain. The germline V and J ends were trimmed by 5 bases and 0 bases, with 13 bases remaining between them. This CDR3 spans 15 amino acids. The CDR3 protein is CASSPLSGLNTEAFF. Written as DNA, the CDR3 is TGTGCCAGCAGTCCTCTTTCGGGATTGAACACTGAAGCTTTCTTT.

This clonotype turned up a few times. The V gene is TRBV30, the J gene TRBJ1-2, with TRBD1 identical over 8 bases. CDR3 length: 11 amino acids. Trimming cost V 4 bases and J 8 bases; bases outside gene matches: 3. CDR1 and CDR2 (germline): GTSNPN, SVGIG (reference sequence). The CDR3 reads CAWTRDRGYTF. DNA for the CDR3: TGTGCCTGGACCCGGGACAGGGGCTACACCTTC.

This clonotype was seen a few times. The gene calls are TRBV2 and TRBJ2-7; possible D gene TRBD1, 6 bases. The V and J ends lost 8 bases and 1 base respectively, with 12 bases between them. The CDR3 has 13 residues. From germline, CDR1 is SNHLY and CDR2 FYNNEI. CDR3 coding DNA: TGTGCCAGCTGCCGGGACACATCCTACGAGCAGTACTTC. Its protein is CASCRDTSYEQYF.

The chain combines TRBV7-8 with TRBJ2-2, with 7 bases fitting TRBD2. Germline V lookup: CDR1 SGHVS, CDR2 FQNEAQ. V trimming: 2 bases; J trimming: 1 base; junction bases outside the gene matches: 4. This CDR3 contains 16 residues. CDR3 bases: TGTGCCAGCAGCTTACAAGCGGGGCGGAACACCGGGGAGCTGTTTTTT. Protein: CASSLQAGRNTGELFF. Using reference TRBV7-8 and TRBJ2-2 for the parts outside the CDR3, the full variable domain is GAGVSQSPRYKVAKRGQDVALRCDPISGHVSLFWYQQALGQGPEFLTYFQNEAQLDKSGLPSDRFFAERPEGSVSTLKIQRTQQEDSAVYLCASSLQAGRNTGELFFGEGSRLTVL.

To note about this clonotype: An end of the junction does not agree with germline; a read error may underlie this. The rearrangement uses TRBV7-7 and TRBJ2-3; D ambiguous. The CDR3 has 13 amino acids. CDR1 SSHAT and CDR2 FNYEAQ come from the germline V gene (reference sequence). The CDR3 spells CASSSIPSDTQYF. CDR3 DNA: TGTGCTAGCAGCTCGATACCTAGTGATACGCAGTATTTT.

The chain is built from TRBV7-9 and TRBJ1-5, with 7 nucleotides matching TRBD1. This CDR3 comprises 16 residues. The V gene end was trimmed by 0 bases and the J gene end by 0 bases; junction bases not matched to a gene: 2. Germline V CDR1 and CDR2: SEHNR, FQNEAQ (reference sequence). CDR3 in DNA: TGTGCCAGCAGCTTAGCACAGGGGAATAGCAATCAGCCCCAGCATTTT. Translation: CASSLAQGNSNQPQHF.

The V and J genes are TRBV12-3 or TRBV12-4 and TRBJ2-1; TRBD2 aligns across 9 bases. With V trimmed by 7 bases and J by 5 bases, 6 bases remained unmatched. This CDR3 contains 14 residues. CDR3 coding DNA: TGTGCCAGCACGGCGGCTAGCGGGAACAATGAGCAGTTCTTC. Translation: CASTAASGNNEQFF.

This clonotype was seen more than once but under ten times. The rearrangement uses TRBV28 and TRBJ2-4; D ambiguous. The CDR3 loop spans 17 amino acids. Germline V gene data show CDR1 as MDHEN and CDR2 as SYDVKM. V shed 5 bases and J shed 0 bases, with 17 bases lying between them. CDR3 coding DNA: TGTGCCAGCAGTATCCCTGGGCGGCGGATAGCCAAAAACATTCAGTACTTC. Translated, it gives CASSIPGRRIAKNIQYF.

This clonotype turned up a few times. CDR3 region: CASSLRDRGSEQYF. For the CDR3, the DNA is TGCGCCAGCAGCTTGCGTGACAGGGGTTCCGAGCAGTACTTC. J is TRBJ2-7 and V is TRBV5-1, with 8 bases matching TRBD1. V gave up 1 base and J gave up 6 bases; unmatched junction bases: 6. The CDR3 has 14 amino acids. CDR1 and CDR2 from the germline V gene are SGHRS and YFSETQ.

The chain has TRBV18 and TRBJ2-7; TRBD1 aligns across 9 bases. CDR1 is KGHSH and CDR2 is LQKENI in the germline V gene. V lost 8 bases and J lost 0; bases outside the gene matches: 11. The CDR3 consists of 16 residues. The CDR3 loop is CASTLGQGRISYEQYF. Here the CDR3 DNA reads TGTGCCAGCACCCTCGGACAGGGGCGAATCTCCTACGAGCAGTACTTC.

This clonotype occurred a few times. The chain carries TRBV9 and TRBJ2-7; D is perhaps TRBD1 (6 bases). The CDR3 loop spans 15 amino acids. Trimming left V 4 bases short and J 3 bases short, with 17 bases between. Germline loops: CDR1 SGDLS, CDR2 YYNGEE. The CDR3 here is CASSPKARQDYEQYF. CDR3 bases: TGTGCCAGCAGCCCAAAAGCCCGACAGGACTACGAGCAGTACTTC.

The chain combines TRBV4-2 with TRBJ2-5; the match to TRBD2 covers 9 bases. The V gene end was trimmed by 7 bases and the J gene end by 2 bases; junction bases not matched to a gene: 17. This CDR3 region has 18 residues. Germline values: CDR1 LGHNA, CDR2 YNFKEQ. This CDR3 reads CASILPRTSEGWQETQYF. The CDR3 DNA reads TGTGCCAGCATCCTCCCTCGGACTAGCGAAGGGTGGCAAGAGACCCAGTACTTC.

The gene calls are TRBV4-3 and TRBJ2-7; D possibly corresponds to TRBD2 (6 bases). This CDR3 is built from 15 residues. V lost 0 bases and J 1 base, leaving 10 bases between the germline ends. The V gene's germline CDR1 is LGHNA and CDR2 YSLEER. The CDR3 nucleotides are TGCGCCAGCAGCCAAGAATCGGGGGTATCCTACGAGCAGTACTTC. Translated: CASSQESGVSYEQYF.

The chain couples TRBV7-9 to TRBJ2-2; 9 nucleotides match TRBD2. In germline, CDR1 is SEHNR, CDR2 FQNEAQ (reference sequence). V trimming: 5 bases; J trimming: 8 bases; junction bases outside the gene matches: 6. This CDR3 is 14 amino acids long. The CDR3 DNA follows: TGTGCCAGCAGCCGGACTAGCGTATCTGGGGAGCTGTTTTTT. Translated: CASSRTSVSGELFF. The full variable domain, its missing parts supplied by reference TRBV7-9 and TRBJ2-2, is DTGVSQNPRHKITKRGQNVTFRCDPISEHNRLYWYRQTLGQGPEFLTYFQNEAQLEKSRLLSDRFSAERPKGSFSTLEIQRTEQGDSAMYLCASSRTSVSGELFFGEGSRLTVL.